This TCR beta chain was captured by sequencing in a study of a mutant IDH1 vaccine in newly diagnosed glioma. The overall study: Once 4-6 weeks had passed after radiotherapy alone, vaccination started, or it started with temozolomide cycles.

This clone was observed a few times. The antigen remains unidentified. Time point of the sample: week 5, during vaccination. Each dose delivered 300 ug of mutant IDH1 20-mer peptide subcutaneously with imiquimod. Sequenced by immunoSEQ multiplex PCR; TCRdb stores in-frame clones only, minus some. The repertoire holds more than 10,000 clones, with around 86% as singletons. Trimming took 4 bases from V and 8 from J, leaving 18 bases between them. Germline CDR1 is MGHDK and CDR2 is SYGVNS. The CDR3 totals 15 residues. This receptor was taken from a woman aged 40 to 55 with glioma. Some clones in this sample may be carry-over from other donors' samples. V gene TRBV25-1 combines with J gene TRBJ2-1, with D unclear. Sequences were derived from PBMCs, sampled from a glioma patient whose treatment included an IDH1 peptide vaccine. CDR3 sequence reads: CASSGPGLGVYEQFF. The CDR3 DNA reads TGTGCCAGCAGTGGCCCGGGCCTAGGAGTCTATGAGCAGTTCTTC.